This TCR beta chain was found in a study of blood T cell repertoires in COVID-19. Background on the study: T cells, B-cell-depleted T cells, or PBMCs supplied cDNA or gDNA.

Sequencing used immunoSEQ multiplex PCR; TCRdb keeps in-frame clones, though not all of them. The repertoire consists of fewer than 400,000 clones, with 89% occurring once and the leading ten covering 5% to 5.5%. The CDR3 totals 16 residues. Germline V CDR1 and CDR2: MNHEY, SMNVEV (reference sequence). V was pared by 3 bases and J by 5 bases, with 8 bases of the junction left unmatched. Symptom resolution, clearance, or two negative PCRs marked donors in Cohort 3 as recovered. This clonotype was obtained from a man aged 55 to 70 who had recovered from COVID-19. The sequenced sample was PBMCs or T cells enriched from blood (not recorded which). The chain has TRBV27 and TRBJ2-2; 8 nucleotides align to TRBD2. CDR3 nucleotides: TGTGCCAGCAGTTTCCCCCGGGAGGGCCAAACCGGGGAGCTGTTTTTT. Amino acids: CASSFPREGQTGELFF.